This T cell receptor beta chain is drawn from a study of CD8 T cells in ankylosing spondylitis. Overall study results and limits: Disease-associated clones were reportedly significantly overrepresented in matched ankylosing spondylitis synovial fluid. For ankylosing spondylitis blood, a TCR beta motif of fewer than 10 highly homologous variants appeared characteristic. Reactive arthritis synovial fluid and blood previously showed some of these motif variants. Disease-linked clones bore a CD8+ phenotype and were relatively rare in peripheral blood.

This clonotype was observed many times. Antigen unknown. Preparation of TCR beta libraries was done by quantitative 5'-RACE with molecular barcodes. TCRdb reanalysed the 5' RACE reads using MiXCR and keeps one entry per CDR3 protein. The sample contains about 460,000 distinct CDR3 sequences, approximately 5.3% of which appear only once. The V gene's germline CDR1 is DFQATT and CDR2 SNEGSKA (reference sequence). This CDR3 has 15 residues. The J segment lost 4 bases and the V segment lost 0 bases, leaving 6 bases of the junction unmatched. The source material was blood, either unsorted or a sorted T cell fraction (not recorded which). V is TRBV20-1 and J is TRBJ1-2; 9 nucleotides line up with TRBD1. This TCR was recovered from a male donor with ankylosing spondylitis. The CDR3 sequence is CSARDRQGGPYGYTF. Written as DNA, the CDR3 is TGCAGTGCTAGAGACAGACAGGGGGGTCCCTATGGCTACACCTTC.